The 20 T cell receptor beta chains below come from one sample, sequenced in a study of blood T cell repertoires in COVID-19. The repertoire was sequenced with immunoSEQ multiplex PCR; TCRdb's copy has only in-frame clones and lacks some. The table has under 200,000 clones, roughly 82% seen once. Material: PBMCs or T cells enriched from blood (not recorded which). The source of these receptors is a man in his fifties who had recovered from COVID-19.

The rearrangement links TRBV19 to TRBJ2-6; TRBD2 matches 7 bases. This CDR3 spans 17 amino acids. Germline V gene data show CDR1 as LNHDA and CDR2 as SQIVND (reference sequence). V dropped 4 bases and J dropped 2; count of bases not matched to a gene: 8. As DNA, the CDR3 is TGTGCCAGTAGTACCCTTATGGCGGGAGCTGGGGCCAACGTCCTGACTTTC. Amino acids: CASSTLMAGAGANVLTF.

The DNA for the CDR3 is TGTGCCAGCAGAACTAGCGGGGCCGGGGAGCTGTTTTTT. Residues: CASRTSGAGELFF. This chain links TRBV7-8 with TRBJ2-2; 10 nucleotides match TRBD2. Germline trimming cut 6 bases from V and 6 bases from J; bases unmatched to any gene: 1. CDR1 and CDR2 from the germline V gene are SGHVS and FQNEAQ. CDR3 size: 13 residues.

This chain joins TRBV11-2 and TRBJ2-7; 11 bases agree with TRBD2. The junction had 11 bases not matched to a gene; V was cut back by 6 bases and J by 7 bases. This CDR3 is built from 15 residues. Germline CDR1 and CDR2: SGHAT and FQNNGV. The CDR3 loop is CASSRGLAGGLEQYF. In DNA, the CDR3 is TGTGCCAGCAGTCGCGGACTAGCGGGTGGATTAGAGCAGTACTTC.

This chain uses TRBV11-3 with TRBJ2-1, with D possibly being TRBD1 (6 bases). CDR3 length: 14 amino acids. Trimming cost V 1 base and J 4 bases, with 8 bases left between them. Germline-derived CDR1 and CDR2 are SGHNT and YENEEA. The CDR3 here is CASSLGDRYNEQFF. The CDR3 nucleotides are TGTGCCAGCAGCTTAGGTGACAGGTACAATGAGCAGTTCTTC.

The gene calls are TRBV5-5 and TRBJ2-4; 13 bases align to TRBD2. CDR1 and CDR2 from the germline V gene are SGHKS and YYEKEE (reference sequence). After removal of 3 bases from V and 13 bases from J, the junction contained 7 bases not matched to a gene. This CDR3 is built from 14 residues. CDR3 residues: CASSYGLAGAWQYF. The CDR3 DNA reads as TGTGCCAGCAGCTACGGACTAGCGGGAGCGTGGCAGTACTTC.

The rearrangement uses TRBV10-1 and TRBJ2-5; 8 nucleotides line up with TRBD2. Germline values: CDR1 WNHNN, CDR2 SYGVQD (reference sequence). This CDR3 is 18 amino acids long. With 4 bases clipped from V and 3 bases from J, the junction kept 16 bases outside the gene matches. As DNA, the CDR3 is TGCGCCAGCAGTGGGTCAGCGGGAGAGGTTCTGGGAGAAGAGACCCAGTACTTC. This codes for CASSGSAGEVLGEETQYF.

The chain combines TRBV2 with TRBJ1-1; unclear D gene. CDR1 is SNHLY, CDR2 FYNNEI, per germline. The V gene lost 6 bases and the J gene lost 5 bases, with 19 bases spanning the gap. The CDR3 is 15 residues long. In DNA, the CDR3 is TGTGCCAGCAGGACCCCCGTGGGAGCAAAAACTGAAGCTTTCTTT. It yields the protein CASRTPVGAKTEAFF.

The J gene is TRBJ1-2, the V gene TRBV18; possible D gene TRBD1, 5 bases. Germline V gene sequence: CDR1 KGHSH, CDR2 LQKENI. V gave up 2 bases and J gave up 4 bases, with 11 bases separating them. The CDR3 length is 14 residues. CDR3 amino acids: CASSPGGELYGYTF. The DNA of the CDR3 is TGTGCCAGCTCACCAGGAGGGGAACTCTATGGCTACACCTTC.

This clone appeared once. V usage is TRBV27 and J usage is TRBJ2-1, with 7 bases aligning to TRBD2. V dropped 2 bases and J dropped 11; count of bases not matched to a gene: 9. This CDR3 region has 14 residues. Looked up from germline, CDR1 is MNHEY and CDR2 is SMNVEV (reference sequence). The CDR3 DNA follows: TGTGCCAGCAGTTTAGGGGACTACACTCCAAAGCAGTTCTTC. Protein product: CASSLGDYTPKQFF.

The rearrangement joins TRBV24-1 to TRBJ2-2; D perhaps matches TRBD1 (6 bases). Germline V gene lookup returns CDR1 KGHDR and CDR2 SFDVKD. The CDR3 length is 13 residues. Trimming took 7 bases from V and 6 from J, leaving 11 bases between them. The CDR3 coding sequence is TGTGCCACCAGCCGACCAGGGGCCGGGGAGCTGTTTTTT. Protein sequence: CATSRPGAGELFF.

V is TRBV12-5 and J is TRBJ1-1; D uncertain. Per germline, CDR1 LGHNT and CDR2 FRNRAP. The CDR3 sequence is 14 residues long. V shed 2 bases and J shed 7 bases, with 14 bases lying between them. The chain's CDR3 is CASGLSAGYGEAFF. The DNA of the CDR3 is TGTGCTAGTGGTTTGTCCGCGGGGTACGGTGAAGCTTTCTTT. Drawing the rest from reference TRBV12-5 and TRBJ1-1, the complete variable domain is DARVTQTPRHKVTEMGQEVTMRCQPILGHNTVFWYRQTMMQGLELLAYFRNRAPLDDSGMPKDRFSAEMPDATLATLKIQPSEPRDSAVYFCASGLSAGYGEAFFGQGTRLTVV.

The rearrangement joins TRBV28 to TRBJ1-3; D perhaps matches TRBD1 (5 bases). The CDR3 sequence is 16 residues long. V was shortened by 6 bases and J by 2 bases, with 17 bases between the two germline ends. CDR1 and CDR2 (germline): MDHEN, SYDVKM. Here the CDR3 DNA reads TGTGCCAGCAGCCCGATCGGGGGATCGCCTGGAAACACCATATATTTT. Its translation: CASSPIGGSPGNTIYF.

The rearrangement uses TRBV5-1 and TRBJ2-1; 9 nucleotides match TRBD1. The CDR3 consists of 14 residues. The germline CDR1 and CDR2 sequences are SGHRS and YFSETQ. With V trimmed by 0 bases and J by 10 bases, 5 bases remained unmatched. CDR3 nucleotides: TGCGCCAGCAGCTTGGGGGACAGGGTAGTGGAGCAGTTCTTC. Its translation is CASSLGDRVVEQFF.

Here the CDR3 DNA reads TGTGCCACCCCGGGAGTAGGTACCGATGAGCAGTTCTTC. Its translation is CATPGVGTDEQFF. J is TRBJ2-1 and V is TRBV6-6; a possible D gene is TRBD2 (6 bases). Germline CDR1 is MNHNY and CDR2 is SVGAGI (reference sequence). V gave up 10 bases and J gave up 8 bases, with 18 bases separating them. This CDR3 has 13 amino acids.

The CDR3: CASSGGQHPLDIQYF. In DNA, the CDR3 is TGTGCCAGCTCAGGGGGACAGCACCCTTTAGACATTCAGTACTTC. The chain carries TRBV18 and TRBJ2-4, with TRBD1 matching 7 bases. The V gene's germline CDR1 is KGHSH and CDR2 LQKENI. Trimming took 5 bases from V and 8 from J; bases not matched to a gene: 12. This CDR3 has 15 amino acids. The whole variable domain, filled in from reference TRBV18 and TRBJ2-4, reads NAGVMQNPRHLVRRRGQEARLRCSPMKGHSHVYWYRQLPEEGLKFMVYLQKENIIDESGMPKERFSAEFPKEGPSILRIQQVVRGDSAAYFCASSGGQHPLDIQYFGAGTRLSVL.

The CDR3 DNA is TGTGCCAGCAGCTTGGCCCCAGGGCGAGGCGAAAAACTGTTTTTT. It encodes CASSLAPGRGEKLFF. The rearrangement joins TRBV5-6 to TRBJ1-4; maybe TRBD1 (5 bases). Trimming removed 0 bases from V and 8 bases from J, with 14 bases in between. The CDR3 is made up of 15 amino acids. The V gene's germline CDR1 is SGHDT and CDR2 YYEEEE.

This chain links TRBV28 with TRBJ2-5, with TRBD2 matching over 11 bases. Per germline, CDR1 MDHEN and CDR2 SYDVKM. This CDR3 comprises 18 residues. With V trimmed by 3 bases and J by 2 bases, 11 bases remained unmatched. The CDR3 bases are TGTGCCAGCAGTTTTTGGGTAGCGGGAGGGAGGCGTCAAGAGACCCAGTACTTC. Amino acids: CASSFWVAGGRRQETQYF. The complete variable domain, with remaining parts taken from reference TRBV28 and TRBJ2-5, reads DVKVTQSSRYLVKRTGEKVFLECVQDMDHENMFWYRQDPGLGLRLIYFSYDVKMKEKGDIPEGYSVSREKKERFSLILESASTNQTSMYLCASSFWVAGGRRQETQYFGPGTRLLVL.

The chain carries TRBV29-1 and TRBJ2-1, with 7 bases fitting TRBD2. Germline lookup yields CDR1 SQVTM and CDR2 ANQGSEA. Trimming cost V 8 bases and J 0 bases; bases outside gene matches: 4. This CDR3 contains 13 residues. The CDR3 loop reads CSLQRDSYNEQFF. The DNA for the CDR3 is TGCAGCCTCCAGCGGGACTCCTACAATGAGCAGTTCTTC.

The genes are TRBV6-5 and TRBJ2-1, with D unresolved. The length of the CDR3 is 11 residues. Trimming pared 7 bases from V and 4 bases from J, leaving 5 bases between. Germline V gene data show CDR1 as MNHEY and CDR2 as SVGAGI. The CDR3 region is CASTRYNEQFF. The DNA for the CDR3 is TGTGCCAGCACGAGGTACAATGAGCAGTTCTTC.

This chain connects TRBV27 to TRBJ2-7; D uncertain. The CDR3 sequence is 14 residues long. V was cut by 6 bases and J by 3 bases, with 15 bases left in between. Germline CDR1 reads MNHEY; CDR2 reads SMNVEV (reference sequence). The CDR3 protein is CASRTVRLGYEQYF. Written as DNA, the CDR3 is TGTGCCAGCAGGACGGTGCGGCTAGGCTACGAGCAGTACTTC.